This TCR beta chain was observed in a study of immune evolution from preneoplasia to lung adenocarcinoma. Whole-study findings and limits: Top clone share appeared to fall from AAH through AIS, MIA, adenocarcinoma. Later-stage lesions seemingly showed higher T cell density and diversity than normal lung.

With respect to this clone: The antigen remains undetermined.

Resections took place in Japan or China from the mid-2010s to the late 2010s. Trimming removed 3 bases from V and 2 bases from J, with 8 bases in between. Germline CDR1 reads SQVTM; CDR2 reads ANQGSEA. The CDR3 runs 14 residues. The table came from immunoSEQ multiplex PCR; TCRdb's copy has only in-frame clones and leaves some out. The sample has several thousand clones; roughly four fifths are singletons. The receptor's source is a person aged 50-69 years with lung adenocarcinoma. Specimen: FFPE normal lung tissue adjacent to the tumor. This sequence joins TRBV29-1 and TRBJ2-6; D ambiguous. CDR3 protein: CSVDDEAGANVLTF. DNA for the CDR3: TGCAGCGTTGATGACGAGGCTGGGGCCAACGTCCTGACTTTC.